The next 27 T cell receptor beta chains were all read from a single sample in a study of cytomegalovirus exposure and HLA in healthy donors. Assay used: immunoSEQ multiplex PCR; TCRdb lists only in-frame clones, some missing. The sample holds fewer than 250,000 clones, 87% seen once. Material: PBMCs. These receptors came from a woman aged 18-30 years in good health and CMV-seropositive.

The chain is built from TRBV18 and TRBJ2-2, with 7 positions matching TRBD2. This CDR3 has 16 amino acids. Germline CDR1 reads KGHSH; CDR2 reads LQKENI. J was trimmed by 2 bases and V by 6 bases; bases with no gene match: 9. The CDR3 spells CASSLGGPVNTGELFF. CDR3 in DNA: TGTGCCAGCTCCCTGGGAGGGCCAGTAAACACCGGGGAGCTGTTTTTT. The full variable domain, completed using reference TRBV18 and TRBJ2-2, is NAGVMQNPRHLVRRRGQEARLRCSPMKGHSHVYWYRQLPEEGLKFMVYLQKENIIDESGMPKERFSAEFPKEGPSILRIQQVVRGDSAAYFCASSLGGPVNTGELFFGEGSRLTVL.

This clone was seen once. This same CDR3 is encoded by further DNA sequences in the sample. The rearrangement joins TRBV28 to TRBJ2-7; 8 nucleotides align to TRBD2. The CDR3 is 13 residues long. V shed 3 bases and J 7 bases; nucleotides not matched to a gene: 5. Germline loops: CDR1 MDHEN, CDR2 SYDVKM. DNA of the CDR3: TGTGCCAGCAGTTTGTCTCGGGGGGGTGAGCAGTACTTC. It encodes CASSLSRGGEQYF.

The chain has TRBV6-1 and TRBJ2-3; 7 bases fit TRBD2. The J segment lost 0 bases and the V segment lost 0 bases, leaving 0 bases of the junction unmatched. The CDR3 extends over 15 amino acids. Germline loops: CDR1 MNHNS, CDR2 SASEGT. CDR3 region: CASSEAGGSTDTQYF. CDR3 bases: TGTGCCAGCAGTGAAGCGGGGGGGAGCACAGATACGCAGTATTTT.

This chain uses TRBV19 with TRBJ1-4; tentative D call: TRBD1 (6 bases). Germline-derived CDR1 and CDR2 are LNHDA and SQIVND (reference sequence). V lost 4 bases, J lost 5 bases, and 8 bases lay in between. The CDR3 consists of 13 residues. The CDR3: CASSRTENEKLFF. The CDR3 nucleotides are TGTGCCAGTAGTAGGACAGAGAATGAAAAACTGTTTTTT.

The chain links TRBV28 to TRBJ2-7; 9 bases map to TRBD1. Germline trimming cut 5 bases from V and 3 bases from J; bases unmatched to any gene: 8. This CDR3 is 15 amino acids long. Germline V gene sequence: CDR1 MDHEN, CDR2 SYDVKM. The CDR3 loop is CASSTPGQGHYEQYF. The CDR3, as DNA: TGTGCCAGCAGTACCCCGGGACAGGGACACTACGAGCAGTACTTC.

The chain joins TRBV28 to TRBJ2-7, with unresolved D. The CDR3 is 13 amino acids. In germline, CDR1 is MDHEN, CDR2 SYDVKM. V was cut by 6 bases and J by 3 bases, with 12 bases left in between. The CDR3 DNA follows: TGTGCCAGCAGCCCCCCCTTTCTCTACGAGCAGTACTTC. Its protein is CASSPPFLYEQYF.

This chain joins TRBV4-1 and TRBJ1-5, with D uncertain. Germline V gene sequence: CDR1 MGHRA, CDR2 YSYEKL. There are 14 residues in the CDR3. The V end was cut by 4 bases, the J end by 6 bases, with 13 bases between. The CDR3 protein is CASSPRPWVQPQHF. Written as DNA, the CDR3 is TGCGCCAGCAGCCCTAGACCGTGGGTTCAGCCCCAGCATTTT.

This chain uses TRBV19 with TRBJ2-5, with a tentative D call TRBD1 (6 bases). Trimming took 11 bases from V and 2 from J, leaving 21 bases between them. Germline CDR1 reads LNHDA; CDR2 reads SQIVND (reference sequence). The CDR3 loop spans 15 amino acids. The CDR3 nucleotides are TGTGCCCCCAGTTTAGGGGGACGACGACAAGAGACCCAGTACTTC. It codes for CAPSLGGRRQETQYF.

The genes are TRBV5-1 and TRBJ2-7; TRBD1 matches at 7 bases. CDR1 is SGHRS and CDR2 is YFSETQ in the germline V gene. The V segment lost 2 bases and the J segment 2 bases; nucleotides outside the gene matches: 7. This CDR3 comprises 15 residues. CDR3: CASSFSGTDPYEQYF. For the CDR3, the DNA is TGCGCCAGCAGCTTTTCGGGGACAGACCCCTACGAGCAGTACTTC.

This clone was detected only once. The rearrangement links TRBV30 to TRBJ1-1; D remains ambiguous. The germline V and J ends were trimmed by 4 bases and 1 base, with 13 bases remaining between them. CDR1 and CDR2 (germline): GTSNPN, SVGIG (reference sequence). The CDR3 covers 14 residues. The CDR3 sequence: CAWTAGRSNTEAFF. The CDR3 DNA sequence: TGTGCCTGGACTGCGGGCAGGTCGAACACTGAAGCTTTCTTT.

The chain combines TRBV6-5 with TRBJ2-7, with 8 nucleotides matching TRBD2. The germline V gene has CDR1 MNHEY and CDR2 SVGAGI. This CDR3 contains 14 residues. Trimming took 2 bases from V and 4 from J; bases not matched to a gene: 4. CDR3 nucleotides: TGTGCCAGCAGTTACGGGGCTAGCGGGTACGAGCAGTACTTC. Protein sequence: CASSYGASGYEQYF.

The CDR3 coding sequence is TGCAGCGTAACCGGGACTAGCTACGAGCAGTACTTC. Translation: CSVTGTSYEQYF. This sequence joins TRBV29-1 and TRBJ2-7; 8 bases agree with TRBD2. The CDR3 spans 12 residues. Trimming cost V 6 bases and J 3 bases; bases outside gene matches: 4. The germline V gene has CDR1 SQVTM and CDR2 ANQGSEA.

The CDR3 bases are TGTGCCAGCAGTGATTTCAAGACAGGGGAATCCTACGAGCAGTACTTC. Its translation: CASSDFKTGESYEQYF. The chain has TRBV6-1 and TRBJ2-7, with TRBD1 matching 8 bases. From germline, CDR1 is MNHNS and CDR2 SASEGT. J gave up 1 base and V 3 bases, and 8 bases lay outside the gene matches. The CDR3 totals 16 residues.

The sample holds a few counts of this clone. This chain's CDR3 is CASSGGDSNYGYTF. The CDR3 DNA is TGTGCCAGCAGCGGTGGGGACAGCAACTATGGCTACACCTTC. The chain is built from TRBV9 and TRBJ1-2; 7 bases fit TRBD1. CDR3 length: 14 amino acids. Germline CDR1 reads SGDLS; CDR2 reads YYNGEE. With 3 bases clipped from V and 2 bases from J, the junction kept 4 bases outside the gene matches.

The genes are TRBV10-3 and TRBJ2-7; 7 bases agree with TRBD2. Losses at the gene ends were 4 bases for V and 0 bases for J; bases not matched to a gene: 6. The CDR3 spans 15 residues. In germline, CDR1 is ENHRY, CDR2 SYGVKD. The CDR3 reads CAISVGGIGSYEQYF. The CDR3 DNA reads TGTGCCATCAGTGTGGGGGGGATAGGCTCCTACGAGCAGTACTTC.

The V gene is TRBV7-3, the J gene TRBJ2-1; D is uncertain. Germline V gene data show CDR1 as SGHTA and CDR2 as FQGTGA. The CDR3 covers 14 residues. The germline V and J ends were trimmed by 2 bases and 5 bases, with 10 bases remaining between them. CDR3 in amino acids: CASSLEHFDNEQFF. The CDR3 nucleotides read TGTGCCAGCAGCTTAGAGCACTTTGACAATGAGCAGTTCTTC.

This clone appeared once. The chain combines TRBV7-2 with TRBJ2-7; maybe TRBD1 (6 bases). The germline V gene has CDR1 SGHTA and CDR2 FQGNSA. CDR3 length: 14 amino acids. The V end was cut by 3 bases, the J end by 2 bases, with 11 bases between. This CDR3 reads CASSFVTGPYEQYF. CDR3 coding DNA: TGTGCCAGCAGCTTCGTGACAGGTCCCTACGAGCAGTACTTC. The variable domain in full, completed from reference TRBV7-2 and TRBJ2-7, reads GAGVSQSPSNKVTEKGKDVELRCDPISGHTALYWYRQSLGQGLEFLIYFQGNSAPDKSGLPSDRFSAERTGGSVSTLTIQRTQQEDSAVYLCASSFVTGPYEQYFGPGTRLTVT.

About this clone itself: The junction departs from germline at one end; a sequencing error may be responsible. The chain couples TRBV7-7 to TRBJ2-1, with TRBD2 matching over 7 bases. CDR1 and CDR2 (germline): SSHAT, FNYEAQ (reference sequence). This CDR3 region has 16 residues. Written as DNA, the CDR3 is TGTGCTAGCAGCCCAACGGTAGGCGGGGGAAGAAATGAGCAGTTCTTC. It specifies CASSPTVGGGRNEQFF.

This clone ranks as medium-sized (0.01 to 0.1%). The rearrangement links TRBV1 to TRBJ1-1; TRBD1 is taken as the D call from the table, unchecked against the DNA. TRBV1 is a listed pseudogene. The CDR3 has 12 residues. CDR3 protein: CTSTGQNTEAFF. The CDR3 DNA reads TGCACCAGCACCGGACAGAACACTGAAGCTTTCTTT.

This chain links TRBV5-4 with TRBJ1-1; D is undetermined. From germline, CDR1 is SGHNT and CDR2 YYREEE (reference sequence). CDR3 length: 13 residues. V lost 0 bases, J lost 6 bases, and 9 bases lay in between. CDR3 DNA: TGTGCCAGCAGCTTGGGAGGCAGCCCTGAAGCTTTCTTT. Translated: CASSLGGSPEAFF.

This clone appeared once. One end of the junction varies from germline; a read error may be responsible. The CDR3 is CASSIASNQPQHF. CDR3 in DNA: TGCGCCAGTAGTATTGCGAGCAATCAGCCCCAGCATTTT. The rearrangement uses TRBV19 and TRBJ1-5; D uncertain. This CDR3 comprises 13 residues. Germline CDR1 is LNHDA and CDR2 is SQIVND (reference sequence).

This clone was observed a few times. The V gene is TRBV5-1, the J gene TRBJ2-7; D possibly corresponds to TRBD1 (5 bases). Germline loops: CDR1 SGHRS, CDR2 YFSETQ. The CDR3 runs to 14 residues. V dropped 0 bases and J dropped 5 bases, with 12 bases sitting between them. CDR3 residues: CASSLEETVHEQYF. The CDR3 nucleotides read TGCGCCAGCAGCTTGGAAGAGACAGTCCACGAGCAGTACTTC.

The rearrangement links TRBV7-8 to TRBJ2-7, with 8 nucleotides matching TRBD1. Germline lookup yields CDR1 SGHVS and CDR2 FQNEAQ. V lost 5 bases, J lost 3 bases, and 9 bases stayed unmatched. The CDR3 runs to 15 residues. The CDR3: CASSRIGQGVYEQYF. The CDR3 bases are TGTGCCAGCAGCCGCATAGGACAGGGTGTCTACGAGCAGTACTTC.

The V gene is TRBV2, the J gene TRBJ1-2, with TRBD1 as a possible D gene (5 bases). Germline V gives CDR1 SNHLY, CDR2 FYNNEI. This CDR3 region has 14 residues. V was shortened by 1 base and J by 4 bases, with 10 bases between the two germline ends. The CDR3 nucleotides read TGTGCCAGCAGTGAAGAGTCCAGGGCCTATGGCTACACCTTC. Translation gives CASSEESRAYGYTF. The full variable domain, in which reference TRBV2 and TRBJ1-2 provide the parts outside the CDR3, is EPEVTQTPSHQVTQMGQEVILRCVPISNHLYFYWYRQILGQKVEFLVSFYNNEISEKSEIFDDQFSVERPDGSNFTLKIRSTKLEDSAMYFCASSEESRAYGYTFGSGTRLTVV.

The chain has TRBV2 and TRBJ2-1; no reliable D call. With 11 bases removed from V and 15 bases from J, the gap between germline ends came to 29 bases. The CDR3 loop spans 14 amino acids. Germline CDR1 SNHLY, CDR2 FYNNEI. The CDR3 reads CASRVSTANPLRFF. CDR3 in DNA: TGTGCCTCCCGTGTAAGCACAGCTAACCCTCTGCGGTTCTTC.

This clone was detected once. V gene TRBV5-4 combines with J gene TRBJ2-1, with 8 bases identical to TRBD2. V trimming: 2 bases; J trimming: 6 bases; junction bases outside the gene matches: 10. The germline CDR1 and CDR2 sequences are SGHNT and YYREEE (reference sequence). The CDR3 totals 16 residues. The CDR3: CASSFKRETRSNEQFF. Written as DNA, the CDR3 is TGTGCCAGCAGCTTTAAGCGGGAGACCCGAAGCAATGAGCAGTTCTTC.

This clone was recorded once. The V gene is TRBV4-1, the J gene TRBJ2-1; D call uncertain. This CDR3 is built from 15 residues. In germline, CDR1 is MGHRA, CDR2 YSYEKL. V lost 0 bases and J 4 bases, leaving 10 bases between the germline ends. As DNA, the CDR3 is TGCGCCAGCAGCCAAGATCAACAGAGTTACAATGAGCAGTTCTTC. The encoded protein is CASSQDQQSYNEQFF.